This T cell receptor (beta chain) was sequenced in a study of cytomegalovirus exposure and HLA in healthy donors. General observations from the study: Rarity marked most TCR sequences, yet some public TCRs occurred in many donors. For cytomegalovirus status, the classifier reportedly gave diagnoses with high specificity and sensitivity.

Healthy bone marrow donors made up the donors. As concerns this clone: Its antigen remains unknown.

60 Vbeta and 13 Jbeta primers were used in PCR. Source study methods: Later work found 65 million to 85 million unique TCR beta chains, with roughly 11 million shared. The repertoire was sequenced with immunoSEQ multiplex PCR; TCRdb's copy has only in-frame clones and lacks some. V and J calls and clone size are as listed in that table; D and trimming were resolved from the DNA. There are around 59,000 clones in the sample; about four fifths occur only once, and around 4.2% lies in the top ten. The germline V gene encodes CDR1 SGHAT and CDR2 FQNNGV. V was cut by 4 bases and J by 4 bases, with 11 bases left in between. This CDR3 has 14 amino acids.

The chain couples TRBV11-2 to TRBJ2-1; D is possibly TRBD2 (5 bases). The clonotype was recovered from a woman in her forties in good health and CMV-seronegative. The sample comprised PBMCs. CDR3 nucleotide sequence: TGTGCCAGCAGCTCCGCCGGGGTATACAATGAGCAGTTCTTC. Translation: CASSSAGVYNEQFF.